The 22 T cell receptor beta chains listed next were all sequenced from one sample in a study of T cell repertoires in ileal Crohn's disease. Documented time point: inflamed ileum from the surgical specimen. Libraries were prepared by immunoSEQ multiplex PCR; TCRdb keeps only in-frame clonotypes and omits some of them. The profile shows approximately 5,700 clones, approximately 80% of them singletons. Source material: ileal tissue. These receptors originate from an adult with Crohn's disease.

The chain is built from TRBV5-1 and TRBJ2-1; 7 nucleotides match TRBD1. V dropped 0 bases and J dropped 0; count of bases not matched to a gene: 9. The CDR3 is 18 residues long. Germline CDR1 is SGHRS and CDR2 is YFSETQ. The CDR3: CASSLVPSTGSSYNEQFF. Written as DNA, the CDR3 is TGCGCCAGCAGCTTGGTTCCCTCGACAGGGAGCTCCTACAATGAGCAGTTCTTC.

This clone occurred a few times. The V and J genes are TRBV5-4 and TRBJ1-3, with 7 positions matching TRBD1. The CDR3 runs to 16 residues. The V gene end was trimmed by 3 bases and the J gene end by 2 bases; junction bases not matched to a gene: 8. Germline V gene data show CDR1 as SGHNT and CDR2 as YYREEE (reference sequence). The CDR3 DNA sequence: TGTGCCAGCAGCTATGGTCGACAGGGAGCTGGAAACACCATATATTTT. This sequence encodes CASSYGRQGAGNTIYF.

The chain links TRBV15 to TRBJ2-1; 8 nucleotides align to TRBD1. CDR3 length equals 13 residues. Germline-derived CDR1 and CDR2 are LNHNV and YYDKDF (reference sequence). J lost 11 bases, V lost 1 base, and 4 bases had no gene match. The CDR3 here is CATSRVQGAQQFF. For the CDR3, the DNA is TGTGCCACCAGCAGAGTCCAGGGGGCCCAGCAGTTCTTC.

The chain couples TRBV18 to TRBJ1-5; D is ambiguous. The germline V and J ends were trimmed by 3 bases and 6 bases, with 9 bases remaining between them. Germline-derived CDR1 and CDR2 are KGHSH and LQKENI. CDR3 length: 13 residues. In nucleotides, the CDR3 is TGTGCCAGCTCACCGACAATGGGTCAGCCCCAGCATTTT. Protein sequence: CASSPTMGQPQHF.

The chain couples TRBV5-1 to TRBJ1-1; D is possibly TRBD1 (6 bases). Germline V lookup: CDR1 SGHRS, CDR2 YFSETQ. The CDR3 is 15 residues long. V shed 0 bases and J shed 4 bases, with 13 bases lying between them. As DNA, the CDR3 is TGCGCCAGCAGCTTGGATAACAGGGATAGCACTGAAGCTTTCTTT. Translated, it gives CASSLDNRDSTEAFF.

In nucleotides, the CDR3 is TGTGCCAGCAGTGTGAGACAGGGGGCGACCTACGAGCAGTACTTC. Its translation is CASSVRQGATYEQYF. The J gene is TRBJ2-7, the V gene TRBV6-1; 10 nucleotides match TRBD1. Trimming removed 4 bases from V and 2 bases from J; junction bases left unmatched: 5. The germline V gene encodes CDR1 MNHNS and CDR2 SASEGT. CDR3 length: 15 amino acids.

The chain recombines TRBV5-4 with TRBJ2-3; 9 nucleotides agree with TRBD2. Germline CDR1 and CDR2: SGHNT and YYREEE (reference sequence). After removal of 0 bases from V and 5 bases from J, the junction contained 10 bases not matched to a gene. This CDR3 spans 17 amino acids. The CDR3 reads CASSLVAGEGPEDTQYF. The CDR3 nucleotides read TGTGCCAGCAGCTTGGTAGCGGGGGAGGGCCCCGAAGATACGCAGTATTTT.

Only a few counts were recorded for this clone. The chain links TRBV14 to TRBJ1-1, with 10 nucleotides matching TRBD1. The CDR3 contains 16 residues. CDR1 SGHDN and CDR2 FVKESK come from the germline V gene. Unmatched junction bases numbered 11, after V lost 6 bases and J lost 4 bases. CDR3 nucleotide sequence: TGTGCCAGCAGTTTCCTCGACAGGGGGCGGTTCACTGAAGCTTTCTTT. As protein: CASSFLDRGRFTEAFF. Drawing the rest from reference TRBV14 and TRBJ1-1, the complete variable domain is EAGVTQFPSHSVIEKGQTVTLRCDPISGHDNLYWYRRVMGKEIKFLLHFVKESKQDESGMPNNRFLAERTGGTYSTLKVQPAELEDSGVYFCASSFLDRGRFTEAFFGQGTRLTVV.

This chain uses TRBV30 with TRBJ1-1; tentative D call: TRBD1 (5 bases). The CDR3 sequence is 16 residues long. Looked up from germline, CDR1 is GTSNPN and CDR2 is SVGIG (reference sequence). Trimming shortened V by 0 bases and J by 1 base, and 15 bases separated the two germline ends. CDR3 residues: CAWSVRPGRRNTEAFF. In DNA, the CDR3 is TGTGCCTGGAGTGTACGCCCAGGGCGGAGGAACACTGAAGCTTTCTTT.

J is TRBJ2-4 and V is TRBV7-9; 9 bases agree with TRBD2. Trimming removed 1 base from V and 4 bases from J; junction bases left unmatched: 8. The CDR3 has 17 residues. CDR1 and CDR2 (germline): SEHNR, FQNEAQ (reference sequence). Here the CDR3 reads CASSLVAASGAKNIQYF. Here the CDR3 DNA reads TGTGCCAGCAGCTTAGTAGCCGCTAGCGGGGCGAAAAACATTCAGTACTTC.

The chain has TRBV7-3 and TRBJ2-2; 14 bases align to TRBD2. Germline V CDR1 and CDR2: SGHTA, FQGTGA. After removal of 5 bases from V and 6 bases from J, the junction contained 2 bases not matched to a gene. The CDR3 consists of 15 residues. CDR3: CASSPGLAGAGELFF. Here the CDR3 DNA reads TGTGCCAGCAGCCCGGGACTAGCGGGGGCCGGGGAGCTGTTTTTT.

The chain joins TRBV30 to TRBJ2-5; 8 bases are shared with TRBD1. Germline-derived CDR1 and CDR2 are GTSNPN and SVGIG (reference sequence). With V trimmed by 0 bases and J by 5 bases, 8 bases remained unmatched. The CDR3 loop spans 15 amino acids. The CDR3 sequence is CAWSVIGQGTETQYF. The CDR3 region has the DNA TGTGCCTGGAGTGTAATCGGACAGGGAACCGAGACCCAGTACTTC.

This rearrangement joins TRBV7-6 to TRBJ2-1; tentatively, D is TRBD2 (7 bases). Germline CDR1 SGHVS, CDR2 FNYEAQ. This CDR3 is 14 amino acids long. V was pared by 1 base and J by 10 bases, with 14 bases between. The CDR3 sequence is CASSLEGGVEEQFF. DNA for the CDR3: TGTGCCAGCAGCTTAGAGGGGGGGGTCGAGGAGCAGTTCTTC.

This chain joins TRBV7-9 and TRBJ1-3; D is undetermined. Germline CDR1 reads SEHNR; CDR2 reads FQNEAQ (reference sequence). The length of the CDR3 is 12 residues. Trimming left V 5 bases short and J 7 bases short, with 9 bases between. Here the CDR3 reads CASSLKANTIYF. In DNA form, the CDR3 reads TGTGCCAGCAGCCTGAAGGCCAACACCATATATTTT.

CDR3 region: CASSFRGTGDEPQHF. DNA of the CDR3: TGTGCCAGCAGCTTCCGCGGGACAGGGGATGAGCCCCAGCATTTT. The chain links TRBV7-9 to TRBJ1-5, with TRBD1 matching 10 bases. The V gene end was trimmed by 3 bases and the J gene end by 8 bases; junction bases not matched to a gene: 7. The CDR3 consists of 15 residues. CDR1 and CDR2 from the germline V gene are SEHNR and FQNEAQ (reference sequence).

The gene calls are TRBV11-2 and TRBJ1-2, with D maybe TRBD1 (5 bases). The germline V gene encodes CDR1 SGHAT and CDR2 FQNNGV. The CDR3 loop spans 13 amino acids. Trimming took 4 bases from V and 4 from J, leaving 10 bases between them. The CDR3 is CASSSGHGYGYTF. CDR3 nucleotides: TGTGCCAGCAGCTCAGGGCACGGCTATGGCTACACCTTC. The variable domain in full, completed from reference TRBV11-2 and TRBJ1-2, reads EAGVAQSPRYKIIEKRQSVAFWCNPISGHATLYWYQQILGQGPKLLIQFQNNGVVDDSQLPKDRFSAERLKGVDSTLKIQPAKLEDSAVYLCASSSGHGYGYTFGSGTRLTVV.

V is TRBV19 and J is TRBJ2-2; 11 bases fit TRBD1. Germline lookup yields CDR1 LNHDA and CDR2 SQIVND (reference sequence). CDR3 length: 16 residues. Losses at the gene ends were 7 bases for V and 7 bases for J; bases not matched to a gene: 11. The CDR3 protein is CASNTRRTGGIGELFF. The DNA for the CDR3 is TGTGCCAGTAATACCCGTCGGACAGGGGGCATCGGGGAGCTGTTTTTT.

CDR3 protein: CASSLSGRDGYTF. The DNA of the CDR3 is TGCGCCAGCAGCTTATCGGGACGCGATGGCTACACCTTC. V usage is TRBV5-1 and J usage is TRBJ1-2; perhaps TRBD1 as D (5 bases). This CDR3 is built from 13 residues. Germline V gene data show CDR1 as SGHRS and CDR2 as YFSETQ. Trimming removed 2 bases from V and 6 bases from J, with 11 bases in between.

V is TRBV6-1 and J is TRBJ2-5, with D tentatively TRBD1 (5 bases). Trimming stripped 1 base from V and 1 base from J, with 10 bases between. Germline lookup yields CDR1 MNHNS and CDR2 SASEGT. This CDR3 region has 15 residues. The CDR3 spells CASSEDRFFQETQYF. The CDR3 nucleotides are TGTGCCAGCAGTGAAGACAGGTTTTTCCAAGAGACCCAGTACTTC.

The chain links TRBV4-1 to TRBJ1-6; D may be TRBD1 (5 bases). The germline V gene has CDR1 MGHRA and CDR2 YSYEKL. The ends were cut back, 0 bases at V and 7 bases at J, with 13 bases in the middle. The CDR3 length is 16 residues. This CDR3 is CASSQEGPGFNSPLHF. DNA for the CDR3: TGCGCCAGCAGCCAAGAGGGGCCAGGGTTCAATTCACCCCTCCACTTT.

V and J are TRBV28 and TRBJ2-3; unclear D gene. The germline gives CDR1 MDHEN, CDR2 SYDVKM. CDR3 size: 14 residues. V lost 6 bases and J 0 bases, leaving 10 bases between the germline ends. The CDR3 nucleotides read TGTGCCAGCAGGCGAACGATAAGCACAGATACGCAGTATTTT. Translated: CASRRTISTDTQYF.

This chain links TRBV19 with TRBJ1-6; 9 bases align to TRBD1. Trimming cost V 8 bases and J 7 bases; bases outside gene matches: 3. Germline V CDR1 and CDR2: LNHDA, SQIVND (reference sequence). The CDR3 sequence is 13 residues long. The CDR3 sequence: CASGTGYNSPLHF. CDR3 sequence (DNA): TGTGCCAGTGGGACAGGGTACAATTCACCCCTCCACTTT.